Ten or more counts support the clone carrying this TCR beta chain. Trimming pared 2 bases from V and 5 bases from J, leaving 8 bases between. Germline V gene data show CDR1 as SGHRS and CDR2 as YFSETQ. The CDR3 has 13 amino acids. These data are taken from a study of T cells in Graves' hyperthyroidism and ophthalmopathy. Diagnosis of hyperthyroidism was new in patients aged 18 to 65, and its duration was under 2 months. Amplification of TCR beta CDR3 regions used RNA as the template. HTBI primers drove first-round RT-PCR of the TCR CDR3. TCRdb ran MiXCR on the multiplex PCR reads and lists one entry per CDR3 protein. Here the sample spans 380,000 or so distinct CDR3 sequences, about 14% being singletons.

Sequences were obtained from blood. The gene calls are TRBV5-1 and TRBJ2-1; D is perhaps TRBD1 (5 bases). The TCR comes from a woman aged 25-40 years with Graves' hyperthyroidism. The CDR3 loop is CASSFDRDNEQFF. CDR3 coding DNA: TGCGCCAGCAGCTTTGACAGAGACAATGAGCAGTTCTTC.